This TCR beta chain was sequenced during a study of T cell responses to AZD1222 COVID-19 vaccine. As concerns this clone: Its antigen remains unknown.

General study results and limits: White British people made up most donors, females outnumbered males, and clonal diversity was possibly underestimated. Repertoire samples came only from after the peak T cell response.

Germline V gene sequence: CDR1 LGHDT, CDR2 YNNKEL (reference sequence). The J segment lost 1 base and the V segment lost 1 base, leaving 4 bases of the junction unmatched. The CDR3 consists of 17 residues. Libraries were prepared by immunoSEQ multiplex PCR; TCRdb keeps only in-frame clonotypes and omits some of them. The profile shows 90,000 to 150,000 clones, more than 85% of them singletons. The clonotype originates from an adult in good health. V and J are TRBV3-1 (or the pseudogene TRBV3-2) and TRBJ1-4; 9 bases agree with TRBD1. Sample: peripheral blood, taken on day 0 of AZD1222 vaccination. The CDR3 is CASSQGGQGKTNEKLFF. The CDR3 DNA sequence: TGTGCCAGCAGCCAAGGGGGACAGGGAAAAACTAATGAAAAACTGTTTTTT.